One and the same sample provided the 27 T cell receptor beta chains below, sequenced in a study of CD8 T cells in ankylosing spondylitis. The study, taken as a whole, reports: A TCR beta motif of fewer than ten highly homologous variants seemed to mark ankylosing spondylitis blood.

Their recognized antigens are unknown. TCRdb recomputed calls from the 5' RACE reads with MiXCR, one row per CDR3 protein. This sample yields about 210,000 distinct CDR3 sequences, of which 6% to 8% are seen a single time; approximately 15% belongs to the top ten. Sequenced: blood, either unsorted or a sorted T cell fraction (not recorded which). All receptors come from a male donor with ankylosing spondylitis.

This chain connects TRBV7-6 to TRBJ2-1; the D is unclear. Per germline, CDR1 SGHVS and CDR2 FNYEAQ. This CDR3 spans 16 amino acids. Trimming shortened V by 4 bases and J by 1 base, and 14 bases separated the two germline ends. The CDR3 is CASSSLGGVSYNEQFF. The CDR3 DNA follows: TGTGCCAGCAGCTCCTTGGGTGGGGTTTCCTACAATGAGCAGTTCTTC.

This clonotype came up many times. This rearrangement joins TRBV12-3 or TRBV12-4 to TRBJ2-1, with D uncertain. CDR3 length: 13 residues. V shed 5 bases and J shed 10 bases, with 15 bases lying between them. The CDR3 sequence: CASSSLGPREQFF. CDR3 nucleotide sequence: TGTGCCAGCAGTAGCCTAGGCCCCCGAGAGCAGTTCTTC.

In its sample, this clonotype was seen a few times. The chain links TRBV27 to TRBJ2-1, with TRBD1 as a possible D gene (5 bases). Germline V CDR1 and CDR2: MNHEY, SMNVEV (reference sequence). This CDR3 is 12 amino acids long. The V and J ends lost 6 bases and 10 bases respectively, with 13 bases between them. This CDR3 reads CASREGVSEQFF. DNA for the CDR3: TGTGCCAGCAGGGAAGGGGTATCAGAGCAGTTCTTC.

This clonotype was recorded at least ten times. This rearrangement joins TRBV13 to TRBJ2-6; D is undetermined. V lost 1 base and J lost 6, with 4 bases in between. The CDR3 has 13 amino acids. Germline-derived CDR1 and CDR2 are PRHDT and FYEKMQ (reference sequence). The CDR3 loop reads CASSLAQANVLTF. CDR3 coding DNA: TGTGCCAGCAGCTTAGCCCAGGCCAACGTCCTGACTTTC. Variable domain in full (rest from reference TRBV13 and TRBJ2-6): AAGVIQSPRHLIKEKRETATLKCYPIPRHDTVYWYQQGPGQDPQFLISFYEKMQSDKGSIPDRFSAQQFSDYHSELNMSSLELGDSALYFCASSLAQANVLTFGAGSRLTVL.

This clonotype has just a few counts. This chain links TRBV2 with TRBJ2-3; D ambiguous. V was cut by 3 bases and J by 4 bases, with 14 bases left in between. Per germline, CDR1 SNHLY and CDR2 FYNNEI. This CDR3 comprises 15 residues. The CDR3 DNA follows: TGTGCCAGCAGTGATGCGAGAGCTATGTCAGATACGCAGTATTTT. Protein product: CASSDARAMSDTQYF.

This clonotype has a count of ten or more. The chain has TRBV7-8 and TRBJ2-7; TRBD2 might be the D (6 bases). V lost 5 bases, J lost 2 bases, and 19 bases lay in between. The CDR3 loop spans 16 amino acids. Germline CDR1 SGHVS, CDR2 FQNEAQ. This CDR3 is CASSSRGRDGTYEQYF. In nucleotides, the CDR3 is TGTGCCAGCAGCAGCCGAGGGCGGGATGGAACCTACGAGCAGTACTTC. Supplemented by reference TRBV7-8 and TRBJ2-7, the full variable domain reads GAGVSQSPRYKVAKRGQDVALRCDPISGHVSLFWYQQALGQGPEFLTYFQNEAQLDKSGLPSDRFFAERPEGSVSTLKIQRTQQEDSAVYLCASSSRGRDGTYEQYFGPGTRLTVT.

The sample holds many counts of this clonotype. The genes are TRBV5-7 and TRBJ1-1; D unclear. TRBV5-7 is filed as an ORF, its function uncertain. The CDR3 has 17 amino acids. V dropped 4 bases and J dropped 1 base, with 20 bases sitting between them. The CDR3 DNA reads TGTGCCAGCAGCATTACAGTATCTTACAGAGAGAACACTGAAGCTTTCTTT. It translates to CASSITVSYRENTEAFF.

The table lists this clonotype with many counts. The junction differs from germline at one of its ends, possibly a read error. This chain connects TRBV7-9 to TRBJ2-3; TRBD2 is a possible D gene (6 bases). CDR3 length equals 12 residues. Germline V gene sequence: CDR1 SEHNR, CDR2 FQNEAQ (reference sequence). The CDR3 loop is CASSFGGAGSNF. The CDR3 nucleotides read TGTGCCAGCAGCTTTGGAGGGGCGGGTTCCAATTTT.

Ten or more counts support this clonotype. The J gene is TRBJ2-1, the V gene TRBV5-5; no reliable D call. Germline V lookup: CDR1 SGHKS, CDR2 YYEKEE (reference sequence). The CDR3 contains 14 residues. Trimming took 0 bases from V and 8 from J, leaving 12 bases between them. The CDR3 sequence is CASSLVKGNYEQFF. DNA of the CDR3: TGTGCCAGCAGCTTGGTGAAGGGAAACTATGAGCAGTTCTTC.

The sample holds many counts of this clonotype. The chain links TRBV6-4 to TRBJ1-2; D is possibly TRBD1 (6 bases). The CDR3 runs 14 residues. V was cut by 0 bases and J by 7 bases, with 12 bases left in between. Germline loops: CDR1 MRHNA, CDR2 SNTAGT. The CDR3 loop reads CASSDSIGGFGYTF. The CDR3 nucleotides read TGTGCCAGCAGTGACTCTATAGGGGGGTTTGGCTACACCTTC.

There are a few counts of this clonotype. V gene TRBV11-2 combines with J gene TRBJ2-3; 7 bases fit TRBD2. The germline CDR1 and CDR2 sequences are SGHAT and FQNNGV. The CDR3 contains 13 residues. V trimming: 8 bases; J trimming: 4 bases; junction bases outside the gene matches: 6. The CDR3 DNA reads as TGTGCCAGCCGGGGGGTTGGCGCAGATACGCAGTATTTT. This translates into CASRGVGADTQYF.

Many counts were recorded for this clonotype. The V call is TRBV29-1, the J call TRBJ1-2, with 7 bases fitting TRBD1. Germline CDR1 reads SQVTM; CDR2 reads ANQGSEA. The junction had 9 bases not matched to a gene; V was cut back by 4 bases and J by 7 bases. This CDR3 contains 13 residues. The CDR3 loop is CSVVGTEQVGYTF. For the CDR3, the DNA is TGCAGCGTTGTAGGGACAGAGCAAGTTGGCTACACCTTC. Looking up the rest from reference TRBV29-1 and TRBJ1-2 gives the full variable domain: SAVISQKPSRDICQRGTSLTIQCQVDSQVTMMFWYRQQPGQSLTLIATANQGSEATYESGFVIDKFPISRPNLTFSTLTVSNMSPEDSSIYLCSVVGTEQVGYTFGSGTRLTVV.

At least ten counts were recorded for this clonotype. V is TRBV29-1 and J is TRBJ2-7, with D hard to call. CDR1 and CDR2 from the germline V gene are SQVTM and ANQGSEA. CDR3 length: 14 residues. V lost 0 bases, J lost 1 base, and 10 bases lay in between. The DNA of the CDR3 is TGCAGCGTTGAAGACAGGATCATATCCTACGAGCAGTACTTC. This codes for CSVEDRIISYEQYF.

This clonotype was found many times. V usage is TRBV7-2 and J usage is TRBJ2-7, with 7 positions matching TRBD1. With V trimmed by 8 bases and J by 1 base, 5 bases remained unmatched. From germline, CDR1 is SGHTA and CDR2 FQGNSA. The CDR3 is made up of 13 amino acids. CDR3 sequence reads: CASGYRGSYEQYF. DNA for the CDR3: TGTGCCAGCGGTTACAGGGGATCCTACGAGCAGTACTTC.

This clonotype was detected only once. A much larger clone differs from this one at a single base, so this may be a read error. The V and J genes are TRBV20-1 and TRBJ2-3, with 10 bases identical to TRBD2. The V gene's germline CDR1 is DFQATT and CDR2 SNEGSKA (reference sequence). The CDR3 extends over 15 amino acids. This chain's CDR3 is CSARELAGSTNTQYF. The CDR3, as DNA: TGCAGTGCTAGAGAACTAGCGGGAAGCACAAATACGCAGTATTTT.

The chain recombines TRBV7-9 with TRBJ2-5; a possible D gene is TRBD2 (5 bases). V was cut by 5 bases and J by 7 bases, with 17 bases left in between. This CDR3 contains 14 residues. Germline V CDR1 and CDR2: SEHNR, FQNEAQ (reference sequence). The CDR3 DNA reads as TGTGCCAGCAGCACCACCCCGGGGTACGGGACCCAGTACTTC. Protein: CASSTTPGYGTQYF.

This clonotype came up many times. This chain uses TRBV20-1 with TRBJ2-1, with 8 nucleotides matching TRBD2. The V gene's germline CDR1 is DFQATT and CDR2 SNEGSKA (reference sequence). The CDR3 spans 14 residues. The ends lost 7 bases at V and 3 bases at J; junction bases unmatched: 8. CDR3 amino acids: CSGQSGSDYNEQFF. CDR3 bases: TGCAGTGGTCAGAGCGGGAGTGACTACAATGAGCAGTTCTTC.

V usage is TRBV6-2 or TRBV6-3 and J usage is TRBJ1-1, with D hard to call. V gave up 3 bases and J gave up 2 bases, with 13 bases separating them. This CDR3 spans 15 amino acids. Per the germline V gene, CDR1 is MNHEY and CDR2 is SVGEGT. The CDR3, as DNA: TGTGCCAGCAGTTATGCCGGGCGGTTTAACACTGAAGCTTTCTTT. This encodes CASSYAGRFNTEAFF.

This clonotype was seen repeatedly, ten times or more. The rearrangement uses TRBV27 and TRBJ2-7, with D unclear. The germline V gene has CDR1 MNHEY and CDR2 SMNVEV (reference sequence). V was cut by 3 bases and J by 1 base, with 7 bases left in between. CDR3 length: 13 residues. In DNA form, the CDR3 reads TGTGCCAGCAGTTTCGCAGCGTCCTACGAGCAGTACTTC. Translated, it gives CASSFAASYEQYF.

This clonotype was counted a few times. The gene calls are TRBV27 and TRBJ2-7; D is possibly TRBD2 (6 bases). The CDR3 extends over 16 amino acids. In germline, CDR1 is MNHEY, CDR2 SMNVEV (reference sequence). V was clipped by 0 bases and J by 3 bases, with 15 bases between them. The CDR3 reads CASSLSPGAGIYEQYF. The CDR3 DNA reads as TGTGCCAGCAGTTTATCCCCCGGGGCGGGGATCTACGAGCAGTACTTC.

This clonotype was seen many times. The chain links TRBV16 to TRBJ2-7, with 8 bases fitting TRBD1. Germline V gene lookup returns CDR1 KGHSY and CDR2 FQNENV. The CDR3 length is 15 residues. The junction had 5 bases not matched to a gene; V was cut back by 4 bases and J by 0 bases. Here the CDR3 reads CASSRSGTGSYEQYF. The DNA of the CDR3 is TGTGCCAGCAGCCGATCCGGGACAGGCTCCTACGAGCAGTACTTC.

This clonotype has a count of ten or more. The genes are TRBV20-1 and TRBJ1-3, with D uncertain. V was shortened by 3 bases and J by 0 bases, with 9 bases between the two germline ends. This CDR3 has 14 residues. Per the germline V gene, CDR1 is DFQATT and CDR2 is SNEGSKA (reference sequence). The chain's CDR3 is CSARGTLSGNTIYF. The CDR3 nucleotides are TGCAGTGCTAGGGGCACTCTCTCTGGAAACACCATATATTTT.

The rearrangement joins TRBV7-9 to TRBJ2-1; D unclear. The germline CDR1 and CDR2 sequences are SEHNR and FQNEAQ (reference sequence). With 5 bases removed from V and 8 bases from J, the gap between germline ends came to 7 bases. The CDR3 runs 11 residues. The CDR3 bases are TGTGCCAGCAGCCCGACGTATGAGCAGTTCTTC. Its protein is CASSPTYEQFF.

This clonotype has ten or more counts. The chain links TRBV7-6 to TRBJ1-4, with D possibly being TRBD1 (6 bases). This CDR3 contains 13 residues. The V end lost 6 bases, the J end lost 7 bases, and 12 bases lay between the germline ends. Germline CDR1 reads SGHVS; CDR2 reads FNYEAQ. CDR3 nucleotides: TGTGCCAGCAGAACAGGGCTCAGTGAAAAACTGTTTTTT. Translation: CASRTGLSEKLFF. The variable domain in full, with the rest retrieved from reference TRBV7-6 and TRBJ1-4, is GAGVSQSPRYKVTKRGQDVALRCDPISGHVSLYWYRQALGQGPEFLTYFNYEAQQDKSGLPNDRFSAERPEGSISTLTIQRTEQRDSAMYRCASRTGLSEKLFFGSGTQLSVL.

Turning to this clonotype: A much bigger clone sits one base away, suggesting this may be a read error. This chain uses TRBV4-3 with TRBJ2-1, with D possibly matching TRBD2 (5 bases). The length of the CDR3 is 16 residues. From germline, CDR1 is LGHNA and CDR2 YSLEER. V gave up 0 bases and J gave up 6 bases, with 15 bases separating them. DNA for the CDR3: TGCGCCAGCAGCCAAGACAGAGTAGCGCGTACCAATGAGCAGTTCTTC. The encoded protein is CASSQDRVARTNEQFF.

The rearrangement links TRBV7-9 to TRBJ1-2; D remains ambiguous. V shed 7 bases and J shed 6 bases, with 15 bases lying between them. The CDR3 totals 13 residues. CDR1 is SEHNR and CDR2 is FQNEAQ in the germline V gene (reference sequence). The CDR3 protein is CASNVVRGHGYTF. The DNA of the CDR3 is TGTGCCAGCAACGTCGTAAGAGGCCATGGCTACACCTTC.

This clonotype occurred many times. The chain carries TRBV5-7 and TRBJ2-3, with 10 bases identical to TRBD1. TRBV5-7 is given ORF status, its function remaining uncertain. V was pared by 2 bases and J by 2 bases, with 8 bases of the junction left unmatched. The CDR3 has 17 residues. CDR3 sequence: CASSLISGQGTTDTQYF. The CDR3 DNA reads TGTGCCAGCAGCTTAATCTCGGGACAGGGGACCACAGATACGCAGTATTTT.